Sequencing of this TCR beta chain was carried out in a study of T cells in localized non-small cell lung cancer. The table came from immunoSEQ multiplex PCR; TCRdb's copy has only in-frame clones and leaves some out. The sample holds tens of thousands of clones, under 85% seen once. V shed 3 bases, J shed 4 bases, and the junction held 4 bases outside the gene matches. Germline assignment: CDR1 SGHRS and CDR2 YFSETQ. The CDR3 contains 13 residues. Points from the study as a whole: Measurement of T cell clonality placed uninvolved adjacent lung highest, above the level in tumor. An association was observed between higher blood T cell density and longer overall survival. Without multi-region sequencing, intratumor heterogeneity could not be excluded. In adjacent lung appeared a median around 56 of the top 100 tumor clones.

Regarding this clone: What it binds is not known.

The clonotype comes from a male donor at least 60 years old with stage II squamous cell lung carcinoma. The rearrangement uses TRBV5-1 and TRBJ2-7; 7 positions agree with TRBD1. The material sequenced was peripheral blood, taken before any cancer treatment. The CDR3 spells CASSWDRNYEQYF. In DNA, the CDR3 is TGCGCCAGCAGCTGGGACAGAAATTACGAGCAGTACTTC.